This T cell receptor (beta chain) was found in a study of cytomegalovirus exposure and HLA in healthy donors. Study background: Falling in the Caucasian-associated ancestry cluster were roughly 80% of 398 genotyped donors. Study-level findings and limits: Later on, a genetic analysis was performed. It linked a missense variant in DCLRE1C with V- and J-gene trimming of TCR beta. CMV serostatus was the only immune exposure information that was available.

The sample holds a few counts of this clone. Its cognate antigen is unknown. Sampled while nominally healthy, donors likely had unrecorded immune exposures. Use of 60 Vbeta and 13 Jbeta primers characterized the PCR. Sequencing used immunoSEQ multiplex PCR; TCRdb keeps in-frame clones, though not all of them. The table has 210,000 or so clones, around three quarters seen once; the top ten hold roughly a sixth. Trimming took 0 bases from V and 6 from J, leaving 11 bases between them. CDR1 and CDR2 (germline): LNHNV, YYDKDF (reference sequence). CDR3 length: 14 amino acids. The V gene is TRBV15, the J gene TRBJ1-1, with D perhaps TRBD1 (5 bases). Sequenced sample: PBMCs. This clonotype was obtained from a man aged 40-55 years in good health and CMV-seronegative. The CDR3 sequence is CATSREVGAPEAFF. Written as DNA, the CDR3 is TGTGCCACCAGCAGAGAGGTAGGGGCTCCTGAAGCTTTCTTT.